These 15 T cell receptor beta chains were sequenced from one sample in a study of blood T cell repertoires in COVID-19. Produced via immunoSEQ multiplex PCR; TCRdb's table is partial and in-frame only. The sample holds about 240,000 clones, roughly 89% seen once. The sequencing sample was made of PBMCs or T cells enriched from blood (not recorded which). The receptors were gathered from a woman aged 25-40 years with acute COVID-19.

The rearrangement links TRBV14 to TRBJ2-2, with a possible D match to TRBD2 (6 bases). The V gene lost 5 bases and the J gene lost 7 bases, with 14 bases spanning the gap. Germline V gives CDR1 SGHDN, CDR2 FVKESK. The CDR3 loop spans 14 amino acids. CDR3 coding DNA: TGTGCCAGCAGCGACCGCTGGGGGGTCGGGGAGCTGTTTTTT. It specifies CASSDRWGVGELFF.

The J gene is TRBJ1-4, the V gene TRBV4-2, with unresolved D. V lost 3 bases and J lost 0, with 11 bases in between. CDR3 size: 16 residues. Germline V gene sequence: CDR1 LGHNA, CDR2 YNFKEQ. In nucleotides, the CDR3 is TGTGCCAGCAGCCATCGACAACACTCAACTAATGAAAAACTGTTTTTT. It encodes CASSHRQHSTNEKLFF.

CDR3 in amino acids: CASEPGGPNQPQHF. The CDR3 nucleotides are TGTGCCAGCGAACCCGGGGGGCCCAATCAGCCCCAGCATTTT. The chain uses TRBV6-5 and TRBJ1-5; TRBD1 might be the D (6 bases). This CDR3 is 14 amino acids long. Trimming removed 8 bases from V and 3 bases from J, with 14 bases in between. Germline CDR1 and CDR2: MNHEY and SVGAGI.

The chain couples TRBV4-1 to TRBJ2-5; D gene ambiguous. The germline V and J ends were trimmed by 0 bases and 0 bases, with 11 bases remaining between them. This CDR3 contains 16 residues. The germline V gene encodes CDR1 MGHRA and CDR2 YSYEKL. The CDR3 DNA reads as TGCGCCAGCAGCCAAGACAAACTCCTGTACCAAGAGACCCAGTACTTC. This codes for CASSQDKLLYQETQYF.

The chain carries TRBV5-1 and TRBJ2-5; 9 bases map to TRBD2. V lost 3 bases, J lost 5 bases, and 5 bases stayed unmatched. In germline, CDR1 is SGHRS, CDR2 YFSETQ. The CDR3 is 14 amino acids. CDR3 amino acids: CASSSAGGLETQYF. The CDR3 bases are TGCGCCAGCAGCTCGGCGGGGGGGCTGGAGACCCAGTACTTC.

V usage is TRBV19 and J usage is TRBJ1-5, with D possibly TRBD1 on 6 matching bases. CDR1 is LNHDA and CDR2 is SQIVND in the germline V gene (reference sequence). V was clipped by 4 bases and J by 4 bases, with 11 bases between them. CDR3 length: 14 amino acids. CDR3 sequence reads: CASSSYRANQPQHF. CDR3 DNA sequence: TGTGCCAGTAGTAGCTACAGGGCTAATCAGCCCCAGCATTTT.

V and J are TRBV6-1 and TRBJ1-6, with D unresolved. Germline V gene sequence: CDR1 MNHNS, CDR2 SASEGT. Trimming left V 4 bases short and J 0 bases short, with 10 bases between. The length of the CDR3 is 16 residues. The CDR3 sequence is CASSARAGSYNSPLHF. The DNA of the CDR3 is TGTGCCAGCAGTGCCCGAGCAGGCTCCTATAATTCACCCCTCCACTTT.

This chain links TRBV4-1 with TRBJ1-2, with D perhaps matching TRBD1 (5 bases). Trimming shortened V by 5 bases and J by 8 bases, and 9 bases separated the two germline ends. Per germline, CDR1 MGHRA and CDR2 YSYEKL. CDR3 length: 11 amino acids. The CDR3 is CASSSYRGYTF. The CDR3 DNA reads as TGCGCCAGCAGCTCATACAGGGGCTACACCTTC.

The chain links TRBV7-2 to TRBJ2-7; TRBD1 is a possible D gene (5 bases). Trimming pared 0 bases from V and 2 bases from J, leaving 14 bases between. Germline V gene sequence: CDR1 SGHTA, CDR2 FQGNSA. The CDR3 loop spans 16 amino acids. This chain's CDR3 is CASSLAGRQPTYEQYF. The CDR3 nucleotides read TGTGCCAGCAGCTTAGCGGGGCGACAGCCAACCTACGAGCAGTACTTC.

This rearrangement joins TRBV27 to TRBJ2-7; 10 bases are a match to TRBD2. Germline CDR1 reads MNHEY; CDR2 reads SMNVEV (reference sequence). The CDR3 sequence is 14 residues long. With V trimmed by 6 bases and J by 3 bases, 5 bases remained unmatched. The DNA of the CDR3 is TGTGCCAGCAGCCCTCCTAGCGGGGGCTACGAGCAGTACTTC. Amino acid sequence: CASSPPSGGYEQYF.

The V gene is TRBV25-1, the J gene TRBJ1-3, with D possibly being TRBD1 (5 bases). Trimming removed 4 bases from V and 7 bases from J, with 14 bases in between. Germline V gene data show CDR1 as MGHDK and CDR2 as SYGVNS. The CDR3 is 14 residues long. The CDR3 reads CASSASQGGNTIYF. CDR3 nucleotides: TGTGCCAGCAGTGCGTCCCAGGGTGGCAACACCATATATTTT.

For the CDR3, the DNA is TGTGCCTGGAGTACGGGGAGCACAGATACGCAGTATTTT. It translates to CAWSTGSTDTQYF. The gene calls are TRBV30 and TRBJ2-3, with TRBD2 as a possible D gene (5 bases). The CDR3 is made up of 13 amino acids. Between the trimmed V and J ends, which lost 2 bases and 0 bases, there was a span of 6 bases. Germline V gene data show CDR1 as GTSNPN and CDR2 as SVGIG (reference sequence).

This chain connects TRBV20-1 to TRBJ2-7, with D possibly being TRBD1 (5 bases). Germline assignment: CDR1 DFQATT and CDR2 SNEGSKA (reference sequence). The CDR3 covers 17 residues. Trimming removed 3 bases from V and 0 bases from J, with 21 bases in between. Here the CDR3 DNA reads TGCAGTGCTAGTGCCCAGGGCAGGGAAGATACCTCCTACGAGCAGTACTTC. It translates to CSASAQGREDTSYEQYF.

This clone was recorded a few times. V usage is TRBV28 and J usage is TRBJ1-2; D ambiguous. Deletions cut 5 bases from V and 3 bases from J, with 7 bases between. The CDR3 is 12 amino acids. CDR1 is MDHEN and CDR2 is SYDVKM in the germline V gene. The CDR3 is CASSPADYGYTF. CDR3 nucleotides: TGTGCCAGCAGTCCTGCGGACTATGGCTACACCTTC.

Concerning this clone: This same CDR3 is encoded by further DNA sequences in the sample. This CDR3 is CASSLGQGATYEQYF. The CDR3 DNA is TGTGCCAGCAGCCTCGGACAGGGGGCTACCTACGAGCAGTACTTC. The chain couples TRBV27 to TRBJ2-7, with TRBD1 identical over 11 bases. The CDR3 contains 15 residues. From germline, CDR1 is MNHEY and CDR2 SMNVEV (reference sequence). V shed 6 bases, J shed 2 bases, and the junction held 6 bases outside the gene matches.